These T cell receptor beta chains were read from a single sample in a study of cytomegalovirus exposure and HLA in healthy donors. The protocol was immunoSEQ multiplex PCR, while the TCRdb copy is restricted to in-frame clones and leaves out a portion. The sample contains 160,000 or so clones, 80% to 85% of which appear only once. The sequenced material came from PBMCs. The receptor source for this set is a woman aged 18-30 years in good health and CMV-seronegative. Both conserved end residues are trimmed from each CDR3.

TRBV5-6	TRBJ1-3	ASSLGTVNTIY
TRBV5-5	TRBJ2-5	ASSDTQETQY
TRBV7-2	TRBJ2-6	ASTVIGPGANVLT
TRBV6-5	TRBJ2-5	ASSYSGLQETQY
TRBV19	TRBJ1-2	ASSELTGSLNYGYT
TRBV5-1	TRBJ1-2	ATNPGQGAFGGYT
TRBV5-4	TRBJ2-7	ASSLTGNEQY
TRBV9	TRBJ2-3	ASSPRDLPDTQY
TRBV6-5	TRBJ2-7	ASSLQGGDEQY
TRBV4-1	TRBJ2-7	ASSQPGTGNEQY
TRBV19	TRBJ1-1	ASTRTANTEAF
TRBV27	TRBJ1-6	ASSLTNPTYNSPLH
TRBV18	TRBJ2-2	ASSKSYNPNTGELF
TRBV7-7	TRBJ2-5	ASSPQARREETQY
TRBV27	TRBJ1-3	ASTTTASGNTIY
TRBV7-2	TRBJ2-3	ASSLARYGTSGGFSTDTQY
TRBV15	TRBJ2-7	ATGRDRGYEQY
TRBV5-6	TRBJ2-3	ASNPRGGVTDTQY
TRBV5-1	TRBJ2-2	ASSLGSPGELF
TRBV7-2	TRBJ1-1	ASSGEGTEAF
TRBV6-5	TRBJ2-6	ASSWGRGSGANVLT
TRBV2	TRBJ2-1	ASSERNSGGNEQF
TRBV5-4	TRBJ2-3	ASSLDGTGGRDTQY